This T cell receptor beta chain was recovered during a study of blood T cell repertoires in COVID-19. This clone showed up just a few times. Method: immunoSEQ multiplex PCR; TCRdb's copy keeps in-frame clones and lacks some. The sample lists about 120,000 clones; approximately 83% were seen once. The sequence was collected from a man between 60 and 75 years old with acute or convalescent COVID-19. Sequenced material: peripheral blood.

CDR3 DNA sequence: TGTGCCAGCAGTTTACAGGGGAATAGCAATCAGCCCCAGCATTTT. The encoded protein is CASSLQGNSNQPQHF. This chain uses TRBV2 with TRBJ1-5; the match to TRBD1 covers 7 bases. Germline trimming cut 5 bases from V and 0 bases from J; bases unmatched to any gene: 4. From germline, CDR1 is SNHLY and CDR2 FYNNEI. This CDR3 has 15 amino acids.